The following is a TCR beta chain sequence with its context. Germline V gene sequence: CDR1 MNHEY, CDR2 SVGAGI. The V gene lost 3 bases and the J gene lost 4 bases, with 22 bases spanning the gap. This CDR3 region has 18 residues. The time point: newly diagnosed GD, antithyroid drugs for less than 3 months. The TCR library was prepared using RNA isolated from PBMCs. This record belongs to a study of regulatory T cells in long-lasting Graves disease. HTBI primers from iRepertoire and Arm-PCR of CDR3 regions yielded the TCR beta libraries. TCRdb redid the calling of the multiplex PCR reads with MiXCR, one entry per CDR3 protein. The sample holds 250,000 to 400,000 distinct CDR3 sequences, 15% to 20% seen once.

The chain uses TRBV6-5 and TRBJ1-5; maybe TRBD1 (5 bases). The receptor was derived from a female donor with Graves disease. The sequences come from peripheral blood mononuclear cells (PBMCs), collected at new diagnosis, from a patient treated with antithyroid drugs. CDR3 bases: TGTGCCAGCAGTTATGCCGGGACCTGGGGAGGCAGGAATCAGCCCCAGCATTTT. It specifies CASSYAGTWGGRNQPQHF.